The entry below describes one T cell receptor beta chain. The sample comes from a study of CXCR3-negative and CXCR3-positive naive CD8 T cells. The libraries of TRB cDNA were prepared using 5' RACE with UMI labels. TCRdb re-called the 5' RACE reads, yielding one record per CDR3 amino acid sequence without DNA. This sample's table reports 90,000 to 95,000 distinct CDR3 sequences. Per the germline V gene, CDR1 is MDHEN and CDR2 is SYDVKM. The CDR3 runs to 13 residues. The chain links TRBV28 to TRBJ2-7; the TCRdb D gene call, TRBD1, has no DNA to confirm it. Input material: naive CXCR3- CD8+ T cells from blood. Subset in this sample: CD45RO-CCR7+CD27+CD95- naive CD8+ T cells lacking CXCR3 (TNR3-). This TCR was recovered from a human donor in good health. Some clones in this sample may be carry-over from other donors' samples. CDR3 residues: CASREDRAYEQYF.